This T cell receptor beta chain was found in a study of CD8+ T cells in alopecia areata. Specimens obtained from alopecia areata patients comprised lesional scalp punch biopsies and peripheral blood. PBMCs, the starting material, were the source of sorted CD4+ and CD8+ T cells. RNA was extracted and reverse transcribed into cDNA as the sequencing template. Repertoires were generated with immunoSEQ multiplex PCR, while TCRdb's copy carries only in-frame clones and drops some. The sample yields 200,000 to 250,000 clones, 57% seen once. This CDR3 spans 14 amino acids. Between the trimmed V and J ends, which lost 5 bases and 2 bases, there was a span of 11 bases. Looked up from germline, CDR1 is SGHTA and CDR2 is FQGTGA.

This receptor was obtained from a human donor with alopecia areata. V usage is TRBV7-3 and J usage is TRBJ2-3; D is undetermined. Sequencing used CD4+ T cells sorted from blood, obtained at week 0. Here the CDR3 DNA reads TGTGCCAGCAGCCAGGATCCAGTCACAGATACGCAGTATTTT. It yields the protein CASSQDPVTDTQYF.